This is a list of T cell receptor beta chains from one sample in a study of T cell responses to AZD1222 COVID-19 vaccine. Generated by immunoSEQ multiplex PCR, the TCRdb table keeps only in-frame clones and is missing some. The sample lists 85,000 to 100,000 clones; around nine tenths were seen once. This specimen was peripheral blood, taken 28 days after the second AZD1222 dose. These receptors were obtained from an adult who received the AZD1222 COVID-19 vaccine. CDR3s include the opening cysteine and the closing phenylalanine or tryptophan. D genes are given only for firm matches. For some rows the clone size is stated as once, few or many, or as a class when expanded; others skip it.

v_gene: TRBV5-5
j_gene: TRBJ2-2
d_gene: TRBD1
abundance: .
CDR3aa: CASSHRTGGGGELFF
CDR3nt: TGTGCCAGCAGCCACCGGACAGGGGGTGGCGGGGAGCTGTTTTTT

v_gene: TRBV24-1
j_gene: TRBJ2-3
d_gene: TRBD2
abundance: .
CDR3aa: CATSDSGLAGQDTQYF
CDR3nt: TGTGCCACCAGTGATTCTGGACTAGCGGGGCAAGATACGCAGTATTTT

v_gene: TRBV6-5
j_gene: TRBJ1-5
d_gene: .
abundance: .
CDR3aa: CASRGGVSQPQHF
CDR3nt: TGTGCCAGCAGGGGAGGGGTTAGTCAGCCCCAGCATTTT

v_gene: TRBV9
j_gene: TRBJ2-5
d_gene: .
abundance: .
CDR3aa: CASSVGGAGAETQYF
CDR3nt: TGTGCCAGCAGCGTAGGAGGCGCCGGGGCGGAGACCCAGTACTTC

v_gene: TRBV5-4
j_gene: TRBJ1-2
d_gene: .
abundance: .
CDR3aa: CASSLAPDGYTF
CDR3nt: TGTGCCAGCAGCTTGGCTCCGGATGGCTACACCTTC

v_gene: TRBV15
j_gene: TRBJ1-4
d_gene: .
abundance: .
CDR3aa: CATRPGLNEKLFF
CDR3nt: TGTGCCACCAGACCGGGCTTAAATGAAAAACTGTTTTTT

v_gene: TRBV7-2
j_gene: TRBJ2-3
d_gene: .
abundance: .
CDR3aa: CASGGRAGVTDTQYF
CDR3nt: TGTGCCAGCGGAGGTCGGGCGGGTGTCACAGATACGCAGTATTTT

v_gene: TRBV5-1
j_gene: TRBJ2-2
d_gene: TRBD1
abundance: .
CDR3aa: CASINMTGNTGELFF
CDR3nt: TGCGCCAGCATCAATATGACAGGGAATACCGGGGAGCTGTTTTTT

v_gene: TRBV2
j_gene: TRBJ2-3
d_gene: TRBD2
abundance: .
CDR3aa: CASGRGVRTDTQYF
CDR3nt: TGTGCCAGCGGTCGGGGGGTGCGCACAGATACGCAGTATTTT

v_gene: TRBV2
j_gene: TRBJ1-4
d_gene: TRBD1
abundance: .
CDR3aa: CASSSGTGLEKLFF
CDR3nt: TGTGCCAGCAGTTCCGGGACAGGGCTTGAAAAACTGTTTTTT

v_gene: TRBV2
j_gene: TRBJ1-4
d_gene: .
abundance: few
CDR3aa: CASSSLNEKLFF
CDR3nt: TGTGCCAGCAGCTCCCTTAATGAAAAACTGTTTTTT

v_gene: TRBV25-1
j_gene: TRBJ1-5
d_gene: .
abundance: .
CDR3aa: CASRARGSNQPQHF
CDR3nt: TGTGCCAGCAGGGCCCGGGGGAGCAATCAGCCCCAGCATTTT

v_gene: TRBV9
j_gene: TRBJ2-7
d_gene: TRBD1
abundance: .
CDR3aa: CASSLTGGPSYEQYF
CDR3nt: TGTGCCAGCAGTCTTACAGGGGGCCCCTCCTACGAGCAGTACTTC

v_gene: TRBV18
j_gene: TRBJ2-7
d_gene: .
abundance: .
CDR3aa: CASSRTAAEQYF
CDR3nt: TGTGCCAGCTCAAGGACGGCTGCCGAGCAGTACTTC

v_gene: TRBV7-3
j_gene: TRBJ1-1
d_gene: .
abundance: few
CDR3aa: CASSSHPNTEAFF
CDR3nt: TGTGCCAGCAGCTCCCACCCGAACACTGAAGCTTTCTTT

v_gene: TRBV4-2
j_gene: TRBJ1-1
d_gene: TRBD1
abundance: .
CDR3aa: CASSQGQGDTEAFF
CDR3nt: TGTGCCAGCAGCCAAGGGCAGGGGGACACTGAAGCTTTCTTT

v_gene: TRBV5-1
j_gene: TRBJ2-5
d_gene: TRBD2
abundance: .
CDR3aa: CASSATGTNQETQYF
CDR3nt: TGCGCCAGCAGCGCTACCGGGACTAACCAAGAGACCCAGTACTTC

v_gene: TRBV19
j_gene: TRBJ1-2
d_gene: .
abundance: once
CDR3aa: CASTSTDRFPNYGYTF
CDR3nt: TGTGCCAGTACCTCCACAGACAGGTTTCCTAACTATGGCTACACCTTC

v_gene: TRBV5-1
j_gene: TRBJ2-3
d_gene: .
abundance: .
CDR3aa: CATTTGYPTDTQYF
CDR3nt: TGCGCCACTACGACCGGATACCCGACAGATACGCAGTATTTT

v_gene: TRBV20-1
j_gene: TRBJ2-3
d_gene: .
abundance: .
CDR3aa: CSASPRVDTQYF
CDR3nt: TGCAGTGCTAGTCCCAGGGTTGATACGCAGTATTTT

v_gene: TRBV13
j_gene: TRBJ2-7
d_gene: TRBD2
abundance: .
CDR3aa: CASSPGGSNYEQYF
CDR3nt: TGTGCCAGCAGCCCGGGGGGGTCAAACTACGAGCAGTACTTC

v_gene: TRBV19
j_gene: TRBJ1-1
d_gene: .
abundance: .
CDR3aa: CASSIGRGPTEAFF
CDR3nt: TGTGCCAGTAGTATAGGTAGGGGCCCCACTGAAGCTTTCTTT

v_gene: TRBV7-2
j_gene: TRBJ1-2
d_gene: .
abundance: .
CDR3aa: CASSLQGNYGYTF
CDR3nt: TGTGCCAGCAGCTTACAGGGGAACTATGGCTACACCTTC

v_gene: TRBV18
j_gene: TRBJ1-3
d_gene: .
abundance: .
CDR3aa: CASSPEEVGLAGNTIYF
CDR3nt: TGTGCCAGCTCACCAGAAGAGGTGGGGCTGGCTGGAAACACCATATATTTT

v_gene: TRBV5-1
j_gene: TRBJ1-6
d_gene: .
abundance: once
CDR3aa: CASSSPGALGSPLHF
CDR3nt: TGCGCCAGCAGCTCGCCGGGGGCATTGGGTTCACCCCTCCACTTT

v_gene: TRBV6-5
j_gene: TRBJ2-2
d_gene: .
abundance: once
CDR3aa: CASKGGREVGELFF
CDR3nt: TGTGCCAGCAAAGGGGGCAGGGAGGTGGGGGAGCTGTTTTTT

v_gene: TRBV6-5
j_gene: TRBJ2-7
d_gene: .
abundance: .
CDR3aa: CASSYSTGTLNYEQYF
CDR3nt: TGTGCCAGCAGTTACTCGACAGGTACATTAAACTACGAGCAGTACTTC

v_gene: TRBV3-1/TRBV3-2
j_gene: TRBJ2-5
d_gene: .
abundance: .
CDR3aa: CASSQGGSRDRETQYF
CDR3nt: TGTGCCAGCAGCCAAGGCGGTAGTCGGGACCGAGAGACCCAGTACTTC

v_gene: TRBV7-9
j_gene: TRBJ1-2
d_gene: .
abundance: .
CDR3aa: CASRQDGYGYTF
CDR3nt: TGTGCCAGCAGACAGGATGGGTATGGCTACACCTTC

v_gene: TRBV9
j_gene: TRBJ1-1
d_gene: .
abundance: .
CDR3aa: CASSVGVGLGPNTEAFF
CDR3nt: TGTGCCAGCAGCGTCGGGGTGGGTTTGGGACCGAACACTGAAGCTTTCTTT

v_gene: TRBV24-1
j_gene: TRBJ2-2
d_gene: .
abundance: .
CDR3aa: CATSDSQFTGELFF
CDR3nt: TGTGCCACCAGTGATTCCCAATTCACCGGGGAGCTGTTTTTT

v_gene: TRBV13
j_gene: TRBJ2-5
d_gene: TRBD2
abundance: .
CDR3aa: CASSLGLGGRQETQYF
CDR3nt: TGTGCCAGCAGCTTGGGCCTGGGGGGGAGACAAGAGACCCAGTACTTC

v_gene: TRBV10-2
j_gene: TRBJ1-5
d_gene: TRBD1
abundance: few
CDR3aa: CASRRGQGNQPQHF
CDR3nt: TGCGCCAGCAGGAGGGGACAGGGGAATCAGCCCCAGCATTTT

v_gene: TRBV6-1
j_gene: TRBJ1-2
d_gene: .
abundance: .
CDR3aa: CASSEPGSVYGYTF
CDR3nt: TGTGCCAGCAGTGAACCAGGGAGTGTCTATGGCTACACCTTC

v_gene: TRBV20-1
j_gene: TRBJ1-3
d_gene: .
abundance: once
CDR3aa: CSASAGNTIYF
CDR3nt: TGCAGTGCTAGTGCCGGAAACACCATATATTTT

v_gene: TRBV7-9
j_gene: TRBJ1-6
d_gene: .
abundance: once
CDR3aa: CASNTGSSDSPLHF
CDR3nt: TGTGCCTCCAATACAGGGTCGTCAGATTCACCCCTCCACTTT

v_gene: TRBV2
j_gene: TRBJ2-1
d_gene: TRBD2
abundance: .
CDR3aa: CASSEGTSGGLEFF
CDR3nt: TGTGCCAGCAGTGAAGGGACTAGCGGGGGGCTAGAGTTCTTC

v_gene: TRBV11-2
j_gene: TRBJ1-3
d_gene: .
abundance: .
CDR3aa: CASSSGGPSGNTIYF
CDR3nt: TGTGCCAGCAGCTCGGGGGGACCCTCTGGAAACACCATATATTTT

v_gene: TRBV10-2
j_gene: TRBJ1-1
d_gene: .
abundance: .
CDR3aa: CASNGRQNTEAFF
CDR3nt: TGCGCCAGCAATGGACGGCAGAACACTGAAGCTTTCTTT

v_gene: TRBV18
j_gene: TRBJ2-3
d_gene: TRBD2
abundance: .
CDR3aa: CASSLKTSGGASTDTQYF
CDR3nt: TGTGCCAGCTCACTCAAGACTAGCGGGGGGGCTAGCACAGATACGCAGTATTTT

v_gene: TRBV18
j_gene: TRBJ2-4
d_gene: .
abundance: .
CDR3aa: CASSGPENNIQYF
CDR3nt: TGTGCCAGCTCAGGGCCTGAGAACAACATTCAGTACTTC

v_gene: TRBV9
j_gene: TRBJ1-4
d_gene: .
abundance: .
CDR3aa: CASSRTHLITTNEKLFF
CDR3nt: TGTGCCAGCAGTCGTACACACCTGATAACAACTAATGAAAAACTGTTTTTT

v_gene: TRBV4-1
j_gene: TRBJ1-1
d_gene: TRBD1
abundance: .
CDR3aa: CASSQVDRRGTEAFF
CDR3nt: TGCGCCAGCAGCCAAGTGGACAGGCGGGGCACTGAAGCTTTCTTT

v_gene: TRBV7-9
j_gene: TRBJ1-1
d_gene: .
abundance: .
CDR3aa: CASSLAPVNTEAFF
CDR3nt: TGTGCCAGCAGCTTAGCCCCGGTGAACACTGAAGCTTTCTTT

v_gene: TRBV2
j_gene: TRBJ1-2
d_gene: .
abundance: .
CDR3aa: CASRSSTFGYGYTF
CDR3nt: TGTGCCAGCAGATCCTCCACCTTCGGGTATGGCTACACCTTC

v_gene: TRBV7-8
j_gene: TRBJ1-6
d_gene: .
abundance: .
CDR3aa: CASSLIAPLHF
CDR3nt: TGTGCCAGCAGCCTAATAGCACCCCTCCACTTT